One and the same sample provided the 29 T cell receptor beta chains below, sequenced in a study of T cells in Graves' hyperthyroidism and ophthalmopathy. It was RNA transcripts that yielded the amplified TCR beta CDR3 regions. HTBI primers drove first-round RT-PCR of the TCR CDR3. TCRdb analysed the multiplex PCR reads with MiXCR anew, one entry per CDR3 protein. The sample lists approximately 600,000 distinct CDR3 sequences, around 15% occurring once. Sequencing was done on a sample of blood. These receptors originate from a woman under 40 with Graves' hyperthyroidism.

This clonotype was seen a few times. The V call is TRBV19, the J call TRBJ1-5; perhaps TRBD1 as D (6 bases). The CDR3 has 16 residues. The V gene's germline CDR1 is LNHDA and CDR2 SQIVND (reference sequence). With 2 bases removed from V and 2 bases from J, the gap between germline ends came to 13 bases. For the CDR3, the DNA is TGTGCCAGTAGTATAAGAGGGGGTGGCGGCAATCAGCCCCAGCATTTT. This codes for CASSIRGGGGNQPQHF.

This chain connects TRBV20-1 to TRBJ2-1; 9 bases are a match to TRBD1. This CDR3 is built from 14 residues. The V segment lost 5 bases and the J segment 7 bases; nucleotides outside the gene matches: 9. Germline CDR1 reads DFQATT; CDR2 reads SNEGSKA (reference sequence). CDR3 residues: CSAFSTGQGNEQFF. CDR3 nucleotide sequence: TGCAGTGCTTTTTCCACGGGACAGGGTAATGAGCAGTTCTTC.

This clonotype was seen a handful of times. This chain links TRBV20-1 with TRBJ1-1, with 7 bases that match TRBD1. J lost 6 bases, V lost 6 bases, and 22 bases had no gene match. CDR3 length: 17 residues. CDR1 is DFQATT and CDR2 is SNEGSKA in the germline V gene (reference sequence). The CDR3 DNA reads TGCAGTGCCGATTCTCCCTGGGAGGCAGGGGGTATGGCTGAAGCTTTCTTT. The encoded protein is CSADSPWEAGGMAEAFF.

This clonotype was detected ten times or more. V usage is TRBV6-2 or TRBV6-3 and J usage is TRBJ2-7, with a tentative D call TRBD1 (5 bases). V dropped 7 bases and J dropped 6 bases, with 19 bases sitting between them. The CDR3 is 14 amino acids. Germline CDR1 reads MNHEY; CDR2 reads SVGEGT. The CDR3 DNA is TGTGCCAGCATTACACTCCCAGGGAATCTCGAGCAGTACTTC. It is translated as CASITLPGNLEQYF.

In this sample, this clonotype turned up many times. This chain connects TRBV29-1 to TRBJ2-1; D ambiguous. The CDR3 contains 12 residues. V was cut by 7 bases and J by 3 bases, with 10 bases left in between. From germline, CDR1 is SQVTM and CDR2 ANQGSEA. Here the CDR3 reads CSANRVYNEQFF. The CDR3 coding sequence is TGCAGCGCAAACCGGGTCTACAATGAGCAGTTCTTC.

Only a few counts were recorded for this clonotype. CDR3 loop: CSVGTGTDTQYF. The CDR3 DNA reads as TGCAGTGTCGGGACAGGCACAGATACGCAGTATTTT. J is TRBJ2-3 and V is TRBV20-1; 7 nucleotides match TRBD1. J lost 1 base, V lost 7 bases, and 2 bases had no gene match. Germline-derived CDR1 and CDR2 are DFQATT and SNEGSKA (reference sequence). CDR3 size: 12 residues.

This clonotype was found many times. The chain joins TRBV2 to TRBJ2-1, with 7 positions matching TRBD2. Germline CDR1 and CDR2: SNHLY and FYNNEI. J was trimmed by 1 base and V by 0 bases; bases with no gene match: 6. The CDR3 spans 17 residues. The CDR3: CASSEAGGPRSYNEQFF. CDR3 DNA sequence: TGTGCCAGCAGTGAAGCGGGAGGGCCGAGATCCTACAATGAGCAGTTCTTC. The full variable domain, with the rest looked up from reference TRBV2 and TRBJ2-1, is EPEVTQTPSHQVTQMGQEVILRCVPISNHLYFYWYRQILGQKVEFLVSFYNNEISEKSEIFDDQFSVERPDGSNFTLKIRSTKLEDSAMYFCASSEAGGPRSYNEQFFGPGTRLTVL.

In its sample, this clonotype was seen many times. This chain uses TRBV7-2 with TRBJ1-2, with D hard to call. Germline CDR1 is SGHTA and CDR2 is FQGNSA. The CDR3 has 14 residues. The V end was cut by 3 bases, the J end by 4 bases, with 12 bases between. The CDR3 nucleotides read TGTGCCAGCAGCTTGTCGGCCTCCACCTATGGCTACACCTTC. Translated: CASSLSASTYGYTF.

Notes on this clonotype: A clone one base away is much larger, so this may be a read error. This chain joins TRBV5-1 and TRBJ2-3; D gene uncertain. There are 11 residues in the CDR3. CDR1 and CDR2 from the germline V gene are SGHRS and YFSETQ. The V gene lost 7 bases and the J gene lost 4 bases, with 7 bases spanning the gap. The CDR3 coding sequence is TGCGCCAGCGGCGAGTCAGATACGCAGTATTTT. This gives the protein CASGESDTQYF.

Only a few counts were recorded for this clonotype. This chain uses TRBV28 with TRBJ2-2, with a weak D call TRBD1 (6 bases). The CDR3 is made up of 14 amino acids. V was trimmed by 6 bases and J by 6 bases, leaving 14 bases between them. Germline CDR1 and CDR2: MDHEN and SYDVKM. CDR3 coding DNA: TGTGCCAGCAGGCCTGGACAGCCGGCCGGGGAGCTGTTTTTT. This translates into CASRPGQPAGELFF.

This clonotype was detected ten times or more. The chain carries TRBV20-1 and TRBJ2-7; the match to TRBD2 covers 11 bases. The CDR3 consists of 16 residues. The germline V gene encodes CDR1 DFQATT and CDR2 SNEGSKA (reference sequence). The J segment lost 3 bases and the V segment lost 0 bases, leaving 7 bases of the junction unmatched. The DNA of the CDR3 is TGCAGTGCTAGAGATTTGGCTAGCGGGAGGATCTACGAGCAGTACTTC. Amino acid sequence: CSARDLASGRIYEQYF.

This sequence joins TRBV2 and TRBJ2-3; D ambiguous. Trimming shortened V by 4 bases and J by 5 bases, and 7 bases separated the two germline ends. CDR1 and CDR2 from the germline V gene are SNHLY and FYNNEI. This CDR3 spans 12 amino acids. CDR3 amino acids: CASSGGEDTQYF. The CDR3 DNA follows: TGTGCCAGCAGTGGTGGGGAAGATACGCAGTATTTT.

This clonotype was recorded a few times. Given a much more abundant clone one base away, this may be a read error. The chain links TRBV28 to TRBJ1-1; D gene ambiguous. The length of the CDR3 is 15 residues. The germline gives CDR1 MDHEN, CDR2 SYDVKM. CDR3 in amino acids: CASSLSAPVNAEAFF. Written as DNA, the CDR3 is TGTGCCAGCAGTTTGAGTGCCCCGGTGAACGCTGAAGCTTTCTTT. The complete variable domain, with remaining parts taken from reference TRBV28 and TRBJ1-1, reads DVKVTQSSRYLVKRTGEKVFLECVQDMDHENMFWYRQDPGLGLRLIYFSYDVKMKEKGDIPEGYSVSREKKERFSLILESASTNQTSMYLCASSLSAPVNAEAFFGQGTRLTVV.

This clonotype occurred a few times. This rearrangement joins TRBV7-2 to TRBJ2-1; D is unclear. Germline V gives CDR1 SGHTA, CDR2 FQGNSA. The CDR3 is 14 residues long. The V end was cut by 4 bases, the J end by 0 bases, with 7 bases between. The CDR3 is CASSSEVSYNEQFF. CDR3 nucleotide sequence: TGTGCCAGCAGCTCCGAAGTCTCCTACAATGAGCAGTTCTTC.

V usage is TRBV12-3 or TRBV12-4 and J usage is TRBJ2-2; TRBD1 matches 7 bases. The length of the CDR3 is 12 residues. Trimming removed 9 bases from V and 7 bases from J; junction bases left unmatched: 5. The CDR3 DNA reads TGTGCCAGACAGGGGAATAGCGGGGAGCTGTTTTTT. It encodes CARQGNSGELFF.

In its sample, this clonotype was seen many times. The chain carries TRBV7-9 and TRBJ2-5; no clear D gene. V gave up 5 bases and J gave up 0 bases, with 10 bases separating them. The CDR3 is 14 amino acids. Looked up from germline, CDR1 is SEHNR and CDR2 is FQNEAQ (reference sequence). The CDR3 loop reads CASSPQLNQETQYF. The CDR3 bases are TGTGCCAGCAGCCCCCAACTGAACCAAGAGACCCAGTACTTC.

The chain is built from TRBV18 and TRBJ2-5; D gene ambiguous. The length of the CDR3 is 14 residues. V dropped 2 bases and J dropped 3 bases, with 10 bases sitting between them. Germline V CDR1 and CDR2: KGHSH, LQKENI. The CDR3 spells CASSPLGFEETQYF. Written as DNA, the CDR3 is TGTGCCAGCTCACCATTAGGGTTCGAAGAGACCCAGTACTTC.

This clonotype was seen at least ten times. The chain couples TRBV10-3 to TRBJ2-7; D is ambiguous. V was shortened by 3 bases and J by 4 bases, with 4 bases between the two germline ends. CDR3 length: 11 residues. Germline lookup yields CDR1 ENHRY and CDR2 SYGVKD. The CDR3 reads CAISETYEQYF. The CDR3, as DNA: TGTGCCATCAGTGAAACTTACGAGCAGTACTTC.

The chain employs TRBV7-2 and TRBJ2-1; 7 bases agree with TRBD1. Looked up from germline, CDR1 is SGHTA and CDR2 is FQGNSA. This CDR3 is built from 15 residues. J gave up 3 bases and V 5 bases, and 7 bases lay outside the gene matches. CDR3 sequence: CASSPRSGGYNEQFF. CDR3 DNA: TGTGCCAGCAGCCCTCGATCAGGGGGCTACAATGAGCAGTTCTTC.

There are many counts of this clonotype. This chain connects TRBV20-1 to TRBJ1-2; D call uncertain. The germline gives CDR1 DFQATT, CDR2 SNEGSKA (reference sequence). The V gene lost 6 bases and the J gene lost 6 bases, with 11 bases spanning the gap. The CDR3 sequence is 11 residues long. The CDR3 loop reads CSAWVQDGYTF. The CDR3 nucleotides read TGCAGTGCCTGGGTCCAAGATGGCTACACCTTC.

Ten or more counts support this clonotype. The chain has TRBV2 and TRBJ2-3; unclear D gene. V lost 4 bases and J lost 4, with 9 bases in between. Germline V lookup: CDR1 SNHLY, CDR2 FYNNEI. This CDR3 is built from 13 residues. CDR3 nucleotide sequence: TGTGCCAGCAGTGTTCGATCCTCAGATACGCAGTATTTT. Its translation: CASSVRSSDTQYF. The variable domain in full, completed from reference TRBV2 and TRBJ2-3, reads EPEVTQTPSHQVTQMGQEVILRCVPISNHLYFYWYRQILGQKVEFLVSFYNNEISEKSEIFDDQFSVERPDGSNFTLKIRSTKLEDSAMYFCASSVRSSDTQYFGPGTRLTVL.

This clonotype was found a few times. Here the CDR3 DNA reads TGTGCCAGCAGCGAAGCGGGTAGGGGGCGCCTAGGCACAGATACGCAGTATTTT. The encoded protein is CASSEAGRGRLGTDTQYF. The gene calls are TRBV5-4 and TRBJ2-3; tentatively, D is TRBD1 (7 bases). This CDR3 spans 18 amino acids. Germline-derived CDR1 and CDR2 are SGHNT and YYREEE (reference sequence). The ends were cut back, 4 bases at V and 1 base at J, with 22 bases in the middle.

The V gene is TRBV4-1, the J gene TRBJ1-1; 8 positions match TRBD1. CDR3 length: 12 residues. With 2 bases clipped from V and 10 bases from J, the junction kept 3 bases outside the gene matches. CDR1 is MGHRA and CDR2 is YSYEKL in the germline V gene. CDR3 region: CASSQRTGSAFF. CDR3 nucleotides: TGCGCCAGCAGCCAACGGACAGGGTCAGCTTTCTTT.

This clonotype was counted at least ten times. The chain uses TRBV3-1 and TRBJ1-4, with D uncertain. V lost 6 bases and J 10 bases, leaving 12 bases between the germline ends. CDR1 is LGHDT, CDR2 YNNKEL, per germline (reference sequence). This CDR3 is 12 amino acids long. CDR3 amino acids: CASRKERGKLFF. Written as DNA, the CDR3 is TGTGCCAGCAGGAAAGAACGCGGAAAACTGTTTTTT.

V gene TRBV12-3 or TRBV12-4 combines with J gene TRBJ2-3; TRBD2 matches at 7 bases. V lost 6 bases and J lost 6; bases outside the gene matches: 9. This CDR3 is 14 amino acids long. The CDR3 DNA follows: TGTGCCAGCAGGGGAGAGACTAGCATGGATACGCAGTATTTT. This translates into CASRGETSMDTQYF.

In this sample, this clonotype turned up many times. The rearrangement links TRBV15 to TRBJ2-5; TRBD2 aligns across 7 bases. V lost 8 bases to trimming and J lost 2 bases; unmatched junction nucleotides: 2. CDR1 is LNHNV, CDR2 YYDKDF, per germline (reference sequence). This CDR3 spans 12 amino acids. CDR3 in amino acids: CATSGGQETQYF. For the CDR3, the DNA is TGTGCCACCTCGGGAGGACAAGAGACCCAGTACTTC. The whole variable domain, remainder taken from reference TRBV15 and TRBJ2-5, is DAMVIQNPRYQVTQFGKPVTLSCSQTLNHNVMYWYQQKSSQAPKLLFHYYDKDFNNEADTPDNFQSRRPNTSFCFLDIRSPGLGDTAMYLCATSGGQETQYFGPGTRLLVL.

There are many counts of this clonotype. The V gene is TRBV7-2, the J gene TRBJ2-1; D uncertain. From germline, CDR1 is SGHTA and CDR2 FQGNSA. V shed 2 bases and J shed 15 bases, with 17 bases lying between them. This CDR3 spans 13 amino acids. The CDR3 loop reads CASSLPPGNLLFF. The CDR3 coding sequence is TGTGCCAGCAGCTTACCCCCTGGCAACCTACTGTTCTTC.

V is TRBV12-3 or TRBV12-4 and J is TRBJ2-7; D is perhaps TRBD1 (5 bases). The CDR3 covers 13 residues. V dropped 5 bases and J dropped 4 bases, with 12 bases sitting between them. The CDR3 sequence is CASSRATAYEQYF. The CDR3 DNA is TGTGCCAGCAGTAGAGCGACAGCGTACGAGCAGTACTTC.

This clonotype was detected only a few times. The chain is built from TRBV7-9 and TRBJ2-1; TRBD2 matches at 9 bases. CDR1 SEHNR and CDR2 FQNEAQ come from the germline V gene (reference sequence). V lost 3 bases to trimming and J lost 5 bases; unmatched junction nucleotides: 14. The CDR3 loop spans 18 amino acids. The CDR3 loop reads CASSFLVSSGAGHNEQFF. CDR3 nucleotide sequence: TGTGCCAGCAGCTTTCTCGTCTCTAGCGGGGCGGGGCACAATGAGCAGTTCTTC.